A selection of T cell receptor beta chains follows, all from one sample in a study of early T cells in non-severe SARS-CoV-2 infection. MiXCR, run by TCRdb on the 5' RACE reads, gives a single entry per CDR3 protein. Of tens of thousands of distinct CDR3 sequences detected, roughly a tenth appear once; the ten largest clones hold roughly 8%. Sequencing used whole blood, obtained at baseline. The origin of the receptors is an adult who was a healthcare worker with PCR-confirmed SARS-CoV-2 infection or an uninfected control (not recorded which). Both conserved end residues are part of each CDR3. The D gene is left open where the match is weak. Not all rows give a size; the values are once, few, many and, for expanded clones, a class.

V	J	D	size	DNA	CDR3
TRBV6-5	TRBJ2-7	NA	few	TGTGCCAGCAGAGAATGGGAGAGCTACGAGCAGTACTTC	CASREWESYEQYF
TRBV20-1	TRBJ2-1	TRBD2	many	TGCAGTGCTAGAAGGACTAGCGGGACGGGGCAGTTCTTC	CSARRTSGTGQFF
TRBV10-3	TRBJ1-5	NA	NA	TGTGCCATCAGTGAGGGGAGTCAGCCCCAGCATTTT	CAISEGSQPQHF
TRBV7-9	TRBJ2-3	TRBD2	few	TGTGCCAGCAGCTTTTTAAGCGGGACCACAGATACGCAGTATTTT	CASSFLSGTTDTQYF
TRBV5-1	TRBJ1-4	NA	few	TGCGCCAGCAGCTTGGGGGACGGTGCAACTAATGAAAAACTGTTTTTT	CASSLGDGATNEKLFF
TRBV4-1	TRBJ2-7	NA	NA	TGCGCCAGCAGCCAAGACGCCGGGACGGAGAGCTACGAGCAGTACTTC	CASSQDAGTESYEQYF
TRBV27	TRBJ2-3	NA	few	TGTGCCAGCAGTCCCCTTGCGGGAGATACGCAGTATTTT	CASSPLAGDTQYF
TRBV30	TRBJ1-2	NA	few	TGTGGCACAAGGAACTATGGCTACACCTTC	CGTRNYGYTF
TRBV7-2	TRBJ2-7	NA	NA	TGTGCCAGCAGCTACTCACAGGGCTACGAGCAGTACTTC	CASSYSQGYEQYF
TRBV4-1	TRBJ2-1	TRBD2	NA	TGCGCCAGCAGCCAAGATCCATGGACTAGCGGGAGGTTCGAGCAGTTCTTC	CASSQDPWTSGRFEQFF
TRBV7-9	TRBJ1-4	NA	NA	TGTGCCAGCAGCCGTCCCGACCTTGGCGGAAAACTGTTTTTT	CASSRPDLGGKLFF
TRBV9	TRBJ2-7	NA	NA	TGTGCCAGCAGCGAATCCCCCGGCTCCTACGAGCAGTACTTC	CASSESPGSYEQYF
TRBV20-1	TRBJ2-7	NA	few	TGCAGTGCTAGACCCCGACTTGAGCAGTACTTC	CSARPRLEQYF
TRBV7-2	TRBJ2-7	TRBD1	many	TGTGCCAGCAGCTTAGCGGGCAGGGGGCCCTACGAGCAGTACTTC	CASSLAGRGPYEQYF
TRBV28	TRBJ2-5	NA	few	TGTGCCAGCAGCCGGGGACGGGGGTCTAAAGAGACCCAGTACTTC	CASSRGRGSKETQYF
TRBV5-4	TRBJ2-7	NA	few	TGTGCCAGCAGCTTGCCGACAGTTACCGAGCAGTACTTC	CASSLPTVTEQYF
TRBV5-1	TRBJ1-1	NA	few	TGCGCCAGCAGCTTCCGCACGGTGCAGGGTGAAGCTTTCTTT	CASSFRTVQGEAFF
TRBV12-3/TRBV12-4	TRBJ2-3	NA	many	TGTGCCAGCAGTTTAGCGCGCAGCACAGATACGCAGTATTTT	CASSLARSTDTQYF
TRBV7-2	TRBJ2-1	NA	many	TGTGCCAGCAGCTCCCCACCGGGACTGCCCATCTTC	CASSSPPGLPIF
TRBV24-1	TRBJ2-7	NA	few	TGTGCCACCAGTGATCAGGGGTCCTACGAGCAGTACTTC	CATSDQGSYEQYF
TRBV2	TRBJ2-7	NA	few	TGTGCCACGACACCGAGGGGCTACGAGCAGTACTTC	CATTPRGYEQYF
TRBV5-4	TRBJ2-7	TRBD2	NA	TGTGCCAGCAGTTCCGACTCTCTAGCGGGAGGGTCCTACGAGCAGTACTTC	CASSSDSLAGGSYEQYF
TRBV19	TRBJ1-5	TRBD1	NA	TGTGCCAGTAGTATAGCTTCGGACAGGCCAAAGCATTTT	CASSIASDRPKHF
TRBV28	TRBJ2-3	NA	NA	TGTGCCAGCAGTTTCCCCGGGCTAGCGAGCAGGAATACGCAGTATTTT	CASSFPGLASRNTQYF
TRBV6-2/TRBV6-3	TRBJ2-5	NA	NA	TGTGCCAGCAACCCTTTTGTCGGGAGAAGAGGAGAGACCCAGTACTTC	CASNPFVGRRGETQYF
TRBV18	TRBJ2-3	TRBD2	NA	TGTGCCAGCTCACCAATAACTAGCGCCACAGATACGCAGTATTTT	CASSPITSATDTQYF
TRBV28	TRBJ1-1	NA	many	TGTGCCAGCAGTCCCCAAAGGGAGTTGGGTAGGCGAGGGGCTTTCTTT	CASSPQRELGRRGAFF
TRBV20-1	TRBJ2-7	NA	few	TGCAGTGCTAGTGCGACAGCCTACGAGCAGTACTTC	CSASATAYEQYF
TRBV5-4	TRBJ2-7	NA	many	TGTGCCAGCAGCTTGGACACAGGGATCCTTTCCCTCGAGCAGTACTTC	CASSLDTGILSLEQYF
TRBV7-9	TRBJ2-1	NA	many	TGTGCCAGCAGCTTTGGGGCTAGTACTTACAATGAGCAGTTCTTC	CASSFGASTYNEQFF
TRBV7-8	TRBJ2-7	TRBD1	NA	TGTGCCAGCAGAGCCGACAGGGGAGGCTACGAGCAGTACTTC	CASRADRGGYEQYF
TRBV6-6	TRBJ2-3	NA	few	TGTGCCAGCCGTTCCGGGGCAGATACGCAGTATTTT	CASRSGADTQYF
TRBV11-2	TRBJ1-6	NA	few	TGTGCCAGCAGCTACCCCGAACGGGGATCCTATAATTCACCCCTCCACTTT	CASSYPERGSYNSPLHF
TRBV20-1	TRBJ2-4	NA	NA	TGCAGTGCTAAAGAGGTCCTGTATGACAAAAACATTCAGTACTTC	CSAKEVLYDKNIQYF
TRBV28	TRBJ2-7	NA	NA	TGTGCCAGCAGGGGAGTCGGCCTCTACGAGCAGTACTTC	CASRGVGLYEQYF
TRBV3-1	TRBJ2-3	TRBD2	few	TGTGCCAGCAGCCCGGGACTAGCATCGGCAGATACGCAGTATTTT	CASSPGLASADTQYF
TRBV18	TRBJ2-1	NA	few	TGTGCCAGCTCACCACCTAGGCGGCAGGGCGGCTACAATGAGCAGTTCTTC	CASSPPRRQGGYNEQFF
TRBV7-3	TRBJ2-2	NA	few	TGTGCCAGCAGCTTAACGGCAGGGTCGGGCACCGGGGAGCTGTTTTTT	CASSLTAGSGTGELFF
TRBV7-9	TRBJ1-1	NA	many	TGTGCCAGCAGCTTTGGGGGGCGGAACGCTGAAGCTTTCTTT	CASSFGGRNAEAFF
TRBV6-1	TRBJ2-3	NA	NA	TGTGCCAGCAGTGGTAGAGCTGGCCCAGATACGCAGTATTTT	CASSGRAGPDTQYF
TRBV24-1	TRBJ2-3	TRBD2	many	TGTGCCACCAGGAGAGGGCCTGGGACTAGCGGGAGTGATACGCAGTATTTT	CATRRGPGTSGSDTQYF
TRBV12-3/TRBV12-4	TRBJ2-1	NA	many	TGTGCCAGCAGTTTAATAGAGAGCGGTGAGCAGTTCTTC	CASSLIESGEQFF
TRBV3-1	TRBJ1-2	NA	NA	TGTGCCAGCAGCCAGGTACAGGCCCTATATGGCTACACCTTC	CASSQVQALYGYTF
TRBV7-8	TRBJ2-5	NA	NA	TGTGCCAGCAGCGCCGCCCGACTGTACCAAGAGACCCAGTACTTC	CASSAARLYQETQYF
TRBV7-2	TRBJ1-5	NA	NA	TGTGCCAGCAGCTTAGGGGGACAACTTACACAGCCCCAGCATTTT	CASSLGGQLTQPQHF